This is a list of T cell receptor beta chains from one sample in a study of shared clonotypes between healthy human individuals. TCRdb's table, derived via immunoSEQ multiplex PCR, lists solely in-frame clones and lacks some. The table includes millions of clones, roughly 95% detected once. Sequenced input: naive CD8+ T cells sorted from blood. All receptors derive from a man between 18 and 35 years old in good health. The CDR3 runs from the conserved cysteine through the conserved F or W. D genes are given only for firm matches. For some rows the clone size is stated as once, few or many, or as a class when expanded; others skip it.

V	J	size	D	DNA	CDR3
TRBV7-2	TRBJ2-7	once	-	TGTGCCAGCAGCTCCTATGGGGGACGGGGTCCCTACGAGCAGTACTTC	CASSSYGGRGPYEQYF
TRBV6-5	TRBJ2-1	-	TRBD1	TGTGCCAGCAGTTACCTCCGACAGGGGGCCAATGAGCAGTTCTTC	CASSYLRQGANEQFF
TRBV5-1	TRBJ2-7	-	TRBD1	TGCGCCAGCAGCTTGGTATCTGGGACAGGCGGCGGCTACGAGCAGTACTTC	CASSLVSGTGGGYEQYF
TRBV9	TRBJ2-1	-	TRBD2	TGTGCCAGCAGCCCCGGGGGGGCGATGATTGGGGAGCAGTTCTTC	CASSPGGAMIGEQFF
TRBV5-1	TRBJ2-3	-	TRBD2	TGCGCCAGCAGCTCGAGCGGGGGGGCCACAGATACGCAGTATTTT	CASSSSGGATDTQYF
TRBV6-5	TRBJ2-1	-	TRBD2	TGTGCCAGCAGTTCTACTAGCGGGGGGGATTACAATGAGCAGTTCTTC	CASSSTSGGDYNEQFF
TRBV29-1	TRBJ2-1	-	-	TGCAGCGTTGAGTCCCCTTACAATGAGCAGTTCTTC	CSVESPYNEQFF
TRBV12-1	TRBJ1-1	-	-	TGTGCCAGCCCCGGGGAAGCTTTCTTT	CASPGEAFF
TRBV6-1	TRBJ2-7	few	-	TGTGCCAGCAGTGAAGCGCTTGGACCTTGGGACGAGCAGTACTTC	CASSEALGPWDEQYF
TRBV7-8	TRBJ2-1	-	-	TGTGCCAGCAGGAGGGTGGGGTCCTACAATGAGCAGTTCTTC	CASRRVGSYNEQFF
TRBV5-1	TRBJ2-2	-	-	TGCGCCAGCACCTCCAACGGGGAGCTGTTTTTT	CASTSNGELFF
TRBV2	TRBJ2-7	-	-	TGTGCCAGCAGTGGACCCTACGAGCAGTACTTC	CASSGPYEQYF
TRBV29-1	TRBJ2-1	once	-	TGCAGCGTTCACCTTCCTCTAGGGGGGAATGAGCAGTTCTTC	CSVHLPLGGNEQFF
TRBV15	TRBJ2-7	-	-	TGTGCCACCAGCAGAGATAAAGGCACAGGCACCTACGAGCAGTACTTC	CATSRDKGTGTYEQYF
TRBV10-2	TRBJ2-5	-	-	TGCGCCAGCAGTGAGTTAGCGGCTACCTTTTTAGGGGGCGGAGAGACCCAGTACTTC	CASSELAATFLGGGETQYF
TRBV6-5	TRBJ2-3	-	TRBD2	TGTGCCAGCAGTTCCGAGACTAGCGGAAGCACAGATACGCAGTATTTT	CASSSETSGSTDTQYF
TRBV30	TRBJ1-3	-	-	TGTGCCTGCGCGACGGAACCAGGAAACACCATATATTTT	CACATEPGNTIYF
TRBV10-3	TRBJ1-4	-	-	TGTGCCATCAGTGAGTCGAGCAGGGGTGATAATGAAAAACTGTTTTTT	CAISESSRGDNEKLFF
TRBV7-9	TRBJ1-1	-	-	TGTGCCAGCAGTATGGGCGGGGGGCCGGCTGAAGCTTTCTTT	CASSMGGGPAEAFF
TRBV5-6	TRBJ1-6	-	-	TGTGCCAGCAGCTTGGAATCCTTCACCGATTCACCCCTCCACTTT	CASSLESFTDSPLHF
TRBV5-1	TRBJ1-1	-	-	TGCGCCAGCAGCTTGGCCGTAGGGGGGAACACTGAAGCTTTCTTT	CASSLAVGGNTEAFF
TRBV11-2	TRBJ2-7	-	-	TGTGCCAGCAGCTTCCCCCAGGTACGCTCCTACGAGCAGTACTTC	CASSFPQVRSYEQYF
TRBV27	TRBJ2-7	-	-	TGTGCCAGCGGTTTGGGGGGTGACGAGCAGTACTTC	CASGLGGDEQYF
TRBV28	TRBJ2-2	-	TRBD2	TGTGCCAGCAGCCCAAGACTAGCGAAGAACACCGGGGAGCTGTTTTTT	CASSPRLAKNTGELFF
TRBV30	TRBJ2-7	-	TRBD1	TGTGCCTGGAGTCGACAGGGCTACGAGCAGTACTTC	CAWSRQGYEQYF
TRBV12-5	TRBJ2-7	once	-	TGTGCTAGTGACTCCGACGGTAGCTCCTACGAGCAGTACTTC	CASDSDGSSYEQYF
TRBV6-5	TRBJ2-7	-	-	TGTGCCAGCAGTTACTCCGTAGAAAGTAAACTTCTCGAGCAGTACTTC	CASSYSVESKLLEQYF
TRBV7-9	TRBJ2-1	-	-	TGTGCCAGCAGCAACAGGGCTAGATACAATGAGCAGTTCTTC	CASSNRARYNEQFF
TRBV5-1	TRBJ1-4	-	-	TGCGCCAGCAGCGTCCCTGGGGACACTGAAAAACTGTTTTTT	CASSVPGDTEKLFF
TRBV7-7	TRBJ2-5	-	-	TGTGCTAGCAGCTTAGCGTACACGGGCGAGACCCAGTACTTC	CASSLAYTGETQYF
TRBV7-6	TRBJ1-4	-	-	TGTGCCAGCAGCCGAACGGTCGGAGAAAAACTGTTTTTT	CASSRTVGEKLFF
TRBV28	TRBJ1-2	-	-	TGTGCCAGCAGCGCGACGTCGGAGGACTATGGCTACACCTTC	CASSATSEDYGYTF
TRBV18	TRBJ2-3	once	TRBD2	TGTGCCAGCGCCAGGACTAGCGGGAGCCTCGCAGATACGCAGTATTTT	CASARTSGSLADTQYF
TRBV5-6	TRBJ1-4	once	-	TGTGCCAGCAGCTTTGTAGGGCAACTTAATGAAAAACTGTTTTTT	CASSFVGQLNEKLFF
TRBV27	TRBJ2-5	-	-	-	CASSLSFGPGTQYF
TRBV4-1	TRBJ1-2	-	TRBD1	TGCGCCAGCAGCTACAGGGGGCACGATGGCTACACCTTC	CASSYRGHDGYTF
TRBV28	TRBJ2-3	-	-	TGTGCCAGCAGTTCCGGACTGGCGGATGATACAGATACGCAGTATTTT	CASSSGLADDTDTQYF
TRBV7-9	TRBJ2-7	-	-	TGTGCCAGCAGCTTAGGTTCGAACGAGCAGTACTTC	CASSLGSNEQYF
TRBV28	TRBJ2-2	few	-	TGTGCCAGCAGTTTTCGACGGACCGGGGAGCTGTTTTTT	CASSFRRTGELFF
TRBV4-1	TRBJ2-2	-	-	TGCGCCAGCAGCGTCTGGGGGAGGAGGAACACCGGGGAGCTGTTTTTT	CASSVWGRRNTGELFF
TRBV11-3	TRBJ2-7	-	TRBD1	TGTGCCAGCAGCTCGCCGGGACAGGGCAACGAGCAGTACTTC	CASSSPGQGNEQYF
TRBV10-3	TRBJ1-2	-	-	TGTGCCATCAGCGCGGTCGACGGGATCGGCGGCTACACCTTC	CAISAVDGIGGYTF
TRBV7-9	TRBJ2-5	-	-	TGTGCCAGCAGCTTAGCGTCGGGTTCCCAGTACTTC	CASSLASGSQYF
TRBV2	TRBJ2-1	few	TRBD2	TGTGCCAGCAGTGAAAGGTGGAGCGGGGGGGATAATGAGCAGTTCTTC	CASSERWSGGDNEQFF
TRBV6-1	TRBJ2-7	once	TRBD2	TGTGCCAGCATCCAGGAGGGCGGGGGGGACTACGAGCAGTACTTC	CASIQEGGGDYEQYF
TRBV11-2	TRBJ2-5	-	TRBD2	TGTGCCAGCAGCCCCGGACTAGCGGGACCCAGGGAGACCCAGTACTTC	CASSPGLAGPRETQYF
TRBV7-8	TRBJ2-1	-	-	TGTGCCAGCAGCTTAGTGCAGGGCTCCTACAATGAGCAGTTCTTC	CASSLVQGSYNEQFF
TRBV5-1	TRBJ2-7	once	TRBD2	TGCGCCAGCAGCTTGGGGGCTAGCGGGACCTACGAGCAGTACTTC	CASSLGASGTYEQYF
TRBV7-9	TRBJ2-7	-	-	TGTGCCAGCAGCTCCCCTCGGCCCCCATCCGAGCAGTACTTC	CASSSPRPPSEQYF
TRBV2	TRBJ1-1	-	-	TGTGCCAGCAGTGAAGCAGGGACGAGGGCTGAAGCTTTCTTT	CASSEAGTRAEAFF
TRBV7-9	TRBJ1-2	-	-	TGTGCCAGCAGCAACACAAGGCGTGGAAACATCGGGTCTAACTATGGCTACACCTTC	CASSNTRRGNIGSNYGYTF
TRBV12-5	TRBJ1-3	-	-	TGTGCTAGTGGCCCGGGACACCGCTCGCGGGGAAACACCATATATTTT	CASGPGHRSRGNTIYF
TRBV27	TRBJ2-7	few	-	TGTGCCAGCAGTGACGGGACTTGGGGGCAGTACTTC	CASSDGTWGQYF
TRBV29-1	TRBJ2-3	-	TRBD1	TGCAGCGTTGAGTTGGGACAGGGCGGTTATACGCAGTATTTT	CSVELGQGGYTQYF